Given below is one T cell receptor beta chain in context. Its matching antigen is unknown. These data come from a study of siplizumab effects on memory and regulatory T cells. CDR3 length: 13 amino acids. V gave up 7 bases and J gave up 5 bases, with 14 bases separating them. The germline gives CDR1 MNHEY, CDR2 SVGAGI. Assayed TCR templates numbered 80,000 to 100,000 for each sample. Generated by immunoSEQ multiplex PCR, the TCRdb table keeps only in-frame clones and is missing some. The sample has 70,000 or so clones; about 89% are singletons. Findings and caveats of the study: For siplizumab cultures, the suppressive function of their proliferating Tregs was not confirmed. The mean Treg-derived percentage of mappable alloreactive CD4+ clones was around 69% with siplizumab compared with approximately 30% in controls. Significantly reduced by siplizumab was the cumulative frequency of alloreactive sequences, namely those traceable to unstimulated CD4+ memory cells.

The chain is built from TRBV6-5 and TRBJ1-1, with a tentative D call TRBD1 (6 bases). The receptor comes from a human donor in good health. Sequencing input: CD8+ T cells sorted from blood. In DNA form, the CDR3 reads TGTGCCAGCACCATGGGCGGGACAACTGAAGCTTTCTTT. The encoded protein is CASTMGGTTEAFF.